This is a list of T cell receptor beta chains from one sample in a study of CD8+CD57+ T cells in acquired aplastic anemia. TCRdb independently ran MiXCR on the reads; one entry per CDR3 protein. The sample has over 150,000 distinct CDR3 sequences, nearly 65% seen once. The sequenced sample consisted of sorted CD4+, CD8+, or CD8+CD57+ T cells (not recorded which) from PBMCs. The receptor source for this set is a human donor with aplastic anemia. The CDR3 runs from the conserved cysteine through the conserved F or W. Fields, in order: J gene, V gene, CDR3 length, D gene, clone size, CDR3 DNA, CDR3 protein. The D gene is left open where the match is weak. The size entry is marked missing in some rows and otherwise reads once, few, many or a size class.

j_gene: TRBJ2-7; v_gene: TRBV5-1; len: 15; d_gene: TRBD2; abundance: -; CDR3nt: TGCGCCAGCAGCGTATCGAAAGCGGGAGGGGACGAGCAGTACTTC; CDR3aa: CASSVSKAGGDEQYF
j_gene: TRBJ1-1; v_gene: TRBV15; len: 14; d_gene: -; abundance: -; CDR3nt: TGTGCCACCAGGGGTGGGGGCAGGAACACTGAAGCTTTCTTT; CDR3aa: CATRGGGRNTEAFF
j_gene: TRBJ2-7; v_gene: TRBV5-8; len: 15; d_gene: -; abundance: many; CDR3nt: TGTGCCAGCAGCTTAGGGGCCAGGGAGGCCTACGAGCAGTACTTC; CDR3aa: CASSLGAREAYEQYF
j_gene: TRBJ2-5; v_gene: TRBV5-4; len: 14; d_gene: -; abundance: -; CDR3nt: TGTGCCAGCAGCGCCGGTGGCGGGTTGGAGACCCAGTACTTC; CDR3aa: CASSAGGGLETQYF
j_gene: TRBJ2-7; v_gene: TRBV2; len: 13; d_gene: -; abundance: -; CDR3nt: TGTGCCAGCAGTGACTACAGTTACTACGAGCAGTACTTC; CDR3aa: CASSDYSYYEQYF
j_gene: TRBJ2-7; v_gene: TRBV20-1; len: 15; d_gene: -; abundance: -; CDR3nt: TGCAGTGCCGTTGACAGAGAGGGCCCCCCTTACGAGCAGTACTTC; CDR3aa: CSAVDREGPPYEQYF
j_gene: TRBJ1-5; v_gene: TRBV2; len: 17; d_gene: -; abundance: -; CDR3nt: TGTGCCAGCAGTCCTCCGCGGGGGCTCTTTGACAATCAGCCCCAGCATTTT; CDR3aa: CASSPPRGLFDNQPQHF
j_gene: TRBJ1-2; v_gene: TRBV7-2; len: 12; d_gene: -; abundance: -; CDR3nt: TGTGCCAGCAGCTTAGTAGGGCGCGGCTACACCTTC; CDR3aa: CASSLVGRGYTF
j_gene: TRBJ1-1; v_gene: TRBV29-1; len: 16; d_gene: -; abundance: -; CDR3nt: TGCAGCGCTGAACCTCGGCCGACGTACATGAACACTGAAGCTTTCTTT; CDR3aa: CSAEPRPTYMNTEAFF
j_gene: TRBJ2-7; v_gene: TRBV7-3; len: 13; d_gene: TRBD1; abundance: once; CDR3nt: TGTGCCAGCAGCTCCGACAGGGAGAGCGAGCAGTACTTC; CDR3aa: CASSSDRESEQYF
j_gene: TRBJ2-3; v_gene: TRBV20-1; len: 14; d_gene: TRBD2; abundance: -; CDR3nt: TGCAGTGCTAGCGGGGGGGGAGTCGTAAATACGCAGTATTTT; CDR3aa: CSASGGGVVNTQYF
j_gene: TRBJ1-6; v_gene: TRBV20-1; len: 14; d_gene: TRBD1; abundance: -; CDR3nt: TGCAGTGCTAGTAGGGGACAGGAAAATTCACCCCTCCACTTT; CDR3aa: CSASRGQENSPLHF
j_gene: TRBJ2-3; v_gene: TRBV15; len: 21; d_gene: TRBD2; abundance: -; CDR3nt: TGTGCCACCAGCAGAGGGTTGGGTAGCGGGGGGGGCAGTACTAGCACAGATACGCAGTATTTT; CDR3aa: CATSRGLGSGGGSTSTDTQYF
j_gene: TRBJ1-2; v_gene: TRBV5-1; len: 13; d_gene: TRBD1; abundance: few; CDR3nt: TGCGCCAGCAGCTCACAGGGGGACTATGGCTACACCTTC; CDR3aa: CASSSQGDYGYTF
j_gene: TRBJ2-7; v_gene: TRBV10-1; len: 13; d_gene: TRBD1; abundance: few; CDR3nt: TGCGCCATCCGGACAGGGCGGTCCTACGAGCAGTACTTC; CDR3aa: CAIRTGRSYEQYF
j_gene: TRBJ2-3; v_gene: TRBV12-3/TRBV12-4; len: 16; d_gene: -; abundance: once; CDR3nt: TGTGCCAGCAGTTTAGAGAGGACTCGACGCACAGATACGCAGTATTTT; CDR3aa: CASSLERTRRTDTQYF
j_gene: TRBJ1-6; v_gene: TRBV15; len: 14; d_gene: -; abundance: -; CDR3nt: TGTGCCACCAGCGGCAGGGGACTGGGTTCACCCCTCCACTTT; CDR3aa: CATSGRGLGSPLHF
j_gene: TRBJ1-5; v_gene: TRBV9; len: 15; d_gene: -; abundance: -; CDR3nt: TGTGCCAGCAGCGTAGCAGGGTATAGCAATCAGCCCCAGCATTTT; CDR3aa: CASSVAGYSNQPQHF
j_gene: TRBJ1-1; v_gene: TRBV15; len: 15; d_gene: -; abundance: -; CDR3nt: TGTGCCACCAGCAGAGACCACACACCGGGCCGAGGAGCTTTCTTT; CDR3aa: CATSRDHTPGRGAFF
j_gene: TRBJ1-2; v_gene: TRBV7-6; len: 15; d_gene: -; abundance: -; CDR3nt: TGTGCCAGCAGCTTCTCGGGCACCGCGCACTATGGCTACACCTTC; CDR3aa: CASSFSGTAHYGYTF